This record covers a single T cell receptor beta chain. Its antigen is currently unknown. This specimen comes from a study of T cell repertoires in ileal Crohn's disease. Study-wide results and caveats: The median delay to postoperative endoscopy was nearly seven months.

Time point in this sample: neoterminal ileum biopsy at postoperative endoscopy, about 6 months after surgery. Method: immunoSEQ multiplex PCR; TCRdb's copy keeps in-frame clones and lacks some. Found here are around 2,200 clones, around three fifths of them singletons; the top ten hold 10% to 13%. The V end was cut by 0 bases, the J end by 6 bases, with 9 bases between. Germline CDR1 reads SGHNT; CDR2 reads YENEEA. CDR3 size: 14 residues. The source is an adult with Crohn's disease. The chain couples TRBV11-3 to TRBJ2-1; D unclear. Sequenced sample: ileal tissue. The DNA of the CDR3 is TGTGCCAGCAGCTTAGAACTATTATCCAATGAGCAGTTCTTC. Its translation is CASSLELLSNEQFF.